The 7 T cell receptor beta chains below come from one sample, sequenced in a study of naive CD8 T cells in extremely preterm neonates. Here immunoSEQ multiplex PCR was the method, and the copy in TCRdb shows in-frame clones only, minus some. The data show roughly 6,800 clones, 95% to 98% seen once. Sequenced input: naive CD8+ T cells from blood. Receptor source: a human donor in good health.

This sequence joins TRBV27 and TRBJ1-1; D gene ambiguous. Germline CDR1 and CDR2: MNHEY and SMNVEV (reference sequence). Trimming removed 2 bases at V and 4 bases at J, with 11 bases between. The CDR3 is 14 residues long. For the CDR3, the DNA is TGTGCCAGCAGTTTAGCAGTAGGAGGCACTGAAGCTTTCTTT. This sequence encodes CASSLAVGGTEAFF.

The chain uses TRBV5-5 and TRBJ2-5, with D tentatively TRBD2 (6 bases). The germline gives CDR1 SGHKS, CDR2 YYEKEE (reference sequence). V lost 3 bases and J 4 bases, leaving 16 bases between the germline ends. The CDR3 has 15 residues. The CDR3, as DNA: TGTGCCAGCAGCTCCGGACGGGGACTGAGAGAGACCCAGTACTTC. Amino acids: CASSSGRGLRETQYF.

The chain links TRBV7-7 to TRBJ2-2; TRBD1 aligns across 8 bases. Germline V CDR1 and CDR2: SSHAT, FNYEAQ (reference sequence). Trimming cost V 11 bases and J 1 base; bases outside gene matches: 3. This CDR3 has 13 residues. The CDR3 DNA follows: TGTGCCTGGGGACAGGAGAACACCGGGGAGCTGTTTTTT. Encoded protein: CAWGQENTGELFF.

The rearrangement joins TRBV5-4 to TRBJ1-2; D unclear. Germline V lookup: CDR1 SGHNT, CDR2 YYREEE (reference sequence). Trimming took off 2 bases at V and 0 bases at J, with 8 bases between the two ends. The CDR3 is 14 amino acids. This chain's CDR3 is CASSLIGANYGYTF. In DNA form, the CDR3 reads TGTGCCAGCAGCTTAATCGGGGCTAACTATGGCTACACCTTC.

This chain connects TRBV5-5 to TRBJ1-2; the D gene is possibly TRBD1 (6 bases). Germline V gene sequence: CDR1 SGHKS, CDR2 YYEKEE (reference sequence). CDR3 length: 16 residues. V lost 0 bases and J lost 8, with 20 bases in between. Here the CDR3 reads CASSLEIGGSADGYTF. The CDR3 DNA follows: TGTGCCAGCAGCTTGGAGATAGGGGGATCCGCGGACGGCTACACCTTC.

The CDR3 sequence: CASSGRLAGGYEQFF. DNA of the CDR3: TGCGCCAGCAGCGGACGACTAGCGGGGGGATATGAGCAGTTCTTC. V usage is TRBV4-1 and J usage is TRBJ2-1; 13 bases are a match to TRBD2. The CDR3 is 15 amino acids. Germline values: CDR1 MGHRA, CDR2 YSYEKL. V trimming: 5 bases; J trimming: 8 bases; junction bases outside the gene matches: 6.

The rearrangement joins TRBV12-5 to TRBJ2-7, with 13 nucleotides matching TRBD2. The V gene's germline CDR1 is LGHNT and CDR2 FRNRAP. The CDR3 extends over 17 amino acids. The trim removed 4 bases at V and 7 bases at J, leaving 13 bases unmatched. The CDR3 region is CASGSYSRLAGGREQYF. CDR3 nucleotide sequence: TGTGCTAGTGGTTCATACTCTCGACTAGCGGGGGGCCGAGAGCAGTACTTC.